This T cell receptor (beta chain) was captured by sequencing in a study of T cells of healthy individuals. Germline-derived CDR1 and CDR2 are SGHTA and FQGTGA. The CDR3 covers 13 residues. V dropped 5 bases and J dropped 8; count of bases not matched to a gene: 7. TCRdb recomputed calls from the 5' RACE reads with MiXCR, one row per CDR3 protein. The repertoire holds 45,000 to 60,000 distinct CDR3 sequences, with roughly 14% as singletons. This sequence was found in a human donor in good health. The chain links TRBV7-3 to TRBJ1-2; 8 nucleotides agree with TRBD1. CDR3 sequence reads: CASSLGQGRGYTF. The CDR3 DNA reads as TGTGCCAGCAGCCTAGGACAGGGAAGGGGCTACACCTTC.